This TCR beta chain was identified during a study of CD8+ T cells in alopecia areata. In this sample, this clone turned up once. Reverse transcription of extracted RNA yielded cDNA, which provided the sequencing template. Data came from immunoSEQ multiplex PCR; TCRdb stores just in-frame clones and leaves some out. The data hold approximately 140,000 clones, with roughly four fifths observed a single time. Described treatment: oral pan-JAK inhibitor, 5-10 mg twice daily. The V and J ends lost 3 bases and 5 bases, in that order; junction bases with no gene match: 4. The CDR3 has 13 amino acids. The germline V gene encodes CDR1 MNHEY and CDR2 SMNVEV (reference sequence).

The source was CD8+ T cells sorted from blood, collected at week 4, from a patient treated with tofacitinib. The source of this sequence is a human donor with alopecia areata. This sequence joins TRBV27 and TRBJ2-7; 7 nucleotides agree with TRBD1. The CDR3 coding sequence is TGTGCCAGCAGTTTTCGACAGGGCCACGAGCAGTACTTC. Translation gives CASSFRQGHEQYF.